This T cell receptor (beta chain) was profiled in a study of shared clonotypes between healthy human individuals. Study outcomes and limitations: The diversity represented, both genetic and in exposure history, was limited by few donors. Researchers sampled only blood; tissue repertoires likely differ.

This CDR3 region has 16 residues. The germline V gene encodes CDR1 SGDLS and CDR2 YYNGEE. With 7 bases removed from V and 4 bases from J, the gap between germline ends came to 22 bases. Sequencing used immunoSEQ multiplex PCR; TCRdb keeps in-frame clones, though not all of them. This table has hundreds of thousands of clones, roughly 79% appearing once. In the case of this clone: Its matching antigen is unknown.

J is TRBJ2-3 and V is TRBV9; D possibly matches TRBD1 or TRBD2 (5 bases each). The TCR comes from a woman aged 40 to 49 in good health. Some clones in this sample may be carry-over from other donors' samples. Sample: PBMCs. The DNA of the CDR3 is TGTGCCAGCCGATCCATCCCGGGACCTTTGGCAGATACGCAGTATTTT. Its protein product is CASRSIPGPLADTQYF.